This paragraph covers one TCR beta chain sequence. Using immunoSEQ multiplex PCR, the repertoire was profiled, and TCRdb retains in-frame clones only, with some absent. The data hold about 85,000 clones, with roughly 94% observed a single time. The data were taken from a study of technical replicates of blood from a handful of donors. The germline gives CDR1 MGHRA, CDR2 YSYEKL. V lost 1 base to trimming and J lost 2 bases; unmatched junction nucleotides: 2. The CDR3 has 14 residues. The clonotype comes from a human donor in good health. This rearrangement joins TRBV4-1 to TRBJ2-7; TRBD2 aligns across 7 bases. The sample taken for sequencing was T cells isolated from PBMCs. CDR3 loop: CASSQVSGAYEQYF. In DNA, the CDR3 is TGCGCCAGCAGCCAAGTGAGCGGGGCCTACGAGCAGTACTTC.